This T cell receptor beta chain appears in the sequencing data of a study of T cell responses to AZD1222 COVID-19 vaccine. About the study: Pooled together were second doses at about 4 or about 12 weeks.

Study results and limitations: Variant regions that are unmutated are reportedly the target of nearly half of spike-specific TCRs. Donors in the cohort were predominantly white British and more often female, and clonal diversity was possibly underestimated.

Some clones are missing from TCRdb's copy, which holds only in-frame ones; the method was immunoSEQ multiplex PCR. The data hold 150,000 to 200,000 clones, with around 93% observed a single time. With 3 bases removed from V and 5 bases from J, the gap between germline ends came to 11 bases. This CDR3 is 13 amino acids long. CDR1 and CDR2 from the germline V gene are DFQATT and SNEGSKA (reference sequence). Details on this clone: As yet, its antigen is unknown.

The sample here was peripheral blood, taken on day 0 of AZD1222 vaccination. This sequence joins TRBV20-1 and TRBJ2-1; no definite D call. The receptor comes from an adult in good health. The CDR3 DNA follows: TGCAGTGCTAGTCGCGGCTTTGACAATGAGCAGTTCTTC. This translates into CSASRGFDNEQFF.